The next 17 T cell receptor beta chains were all read from a single sample in a study of technical replicates of blood from several donors. TCRdb's copy holds only in-frame clones and misses some; the assay was immunoSEQ multiplex PCR. The sample consists of roughly 57,000 clones, 90% to 95% of them appearing once. Sequences were obtained from PBMCs. The receptors were gathered from a human donor in good health. Some clones in this sample may be carry-over from other donors' samples.

This clone was counted a single time. The CDR3, as DNA: TGTGCCAGCAGTTCTAGACAGGCCCACGGAGCTTTCTTT. This sequence encodes CASSSRQAHGAFF. This sequence joins TRBV5-4 and TRBJ1-1; maybe TRBD1 (6 bases). V gave up 5 bases and J gave up 10 bases, with 18 bases separating them. The CDR3 consists of 13 residues. Germline V gene sequence: CDR1 SGHNT, CDR2 YYREEE (reference sequence).

V is TRBV5-1 and J is TRBJ1-6; D uncertain. The V gene lost 0 bases and the J gene lost 10 bases, with 14 bases spanning the gap. Germline values: CDR1 SGHRS, CDR2 YFSETQ. The CDR3 length is 15 residues. As DNA, the CDR3 is TGCGCCAGCAGCTTGGGTTACACCACCACGTCACCCCTCCACTTT. It specifies CASSLGYTTTSPLHF.

This chain links TRBV27 with TRBJ2-3; TRBD2 agrees at 7 bases. Germline V gives CDR1 MNHEY, CDR2 SMNVEV (reference sequence). J was trimmed by 1 base and V by 5 bases; bases with no gene match: 6. The CDR3 loop spans 15 amino acids. The CDR3 region is CASSPSSGGTDTQYF. The CDR3 bases are TGTGCCAGCAGTCCCTCTAGCGGCGGCACAGATACGCAGTATTTT.

This chain connects TRBV7-2 to TRBJ2-5; possible D gene TRBD2, 5 bases. Deletions cut 3 bases from V and 2 bases from J, with 10 bases between. CDR3 length: 14 amino acids. Germline CDR1 reads SGHTA; CDR2 reads FQGNSA. In nucleotides, the CDR3 is TGTGCCAGCAGCTTTCACCGGGAACAAGAGACCCAGTACTTC. It codes for CASSFHREQETQYF.

This chain connects TRBV19 to TRBJ2-1; D possibly corresponds to TRBD2 (5 bases). V lost 3 bases, J lost 9 bases, and 21 bases lay in between. CDR3 length equals 16 residues. Germline-derived CDR1 and CDR2 are LNHDA and SQIVND (reference sequence). This CDR3 reads CASSMAIGLSRGEQFF. The CDR3, as DNA: TGTGCCAGTAGTATGGCTATCGGCCTATCTCGGGGTGAGCAGTTCTTC.

The rearrangement links TRBV7-8 to TRBJ2-1, with TRBD2 as a possible D gene (5 bases). The V end was cut by 6 bases, the J end by 0 bases, with 12 bases between. The CDR3 contains 15 residues. The germline CDR1 and CDR2 sequences are SGHVS and FQNEAQ. This chain's CDR3 is CASRRERFSYNEQFF. CDR3 sequence (DNA): TGTGCCAGCAGGAGGGAGCGTTTCTCCTACAATGAGCAGTTCTTC.

This chain uses TRBV7-3 with TRBJ2-3; 9 bases are shared with TRBD2. The germline V gene encodes CDR1 SGHTA and CDR2 FQGTGA. V lost 6 bases and J lost 0; bases outside the gene matches: 4. The CDR3 consists of 15 residues. CDR3 amino acids: CASRPSGGSTDTQYF. CDR3 in DNA: TGTGCCAGCAGACCAAGCGGGGGGAGCACAGATACGCAGTATTTT.

This chain connects TRBV5-1 to TRBJ2-6, with 9 bases aligning to TRBD1. V dropped 4 bases and J dropped 1; count of bases not matched to a gene: 9. Germline CDR1 reads SGHRS; CDR2 reads YFSETQ. This CDR3 comprises 18 residues. The CDR3 is CASSPTDRGFSGANVLTF. CDR3 coding DNA: TGCGCCAGCAGCCCGACGGACAGGGGTTTTTCTGGGGCCAACGTCCTGACTTTC.

The gene calls are TRBV6-6 and TRBJ2-1; 9 nucleotides line up with TRBD1. This CDR3 is built from 14 residues. The V gene end was trimmed by 0 bases and the J gene end by 6 bases; junction bases not matched to a gene: 0. Looked up from germline, CDR1 is MNHNY and CDR2 is SVGAGI (reference sequence). The CDR3 loop is CASSYSTGGNEQFF. DNA of the CDR3: TGTGCCAGCAGTTACTCGACAGGGGGCAATGAGCAGTTCTTC.

This clone was observed once. The chain has TRBV27 and TRBJ2-2; D unclear. The length of the CDR3 is 14 residues. Germline V gives CDR1 MNHEY, CDR2 SMNVEV (reference sequence). V was cut by 0 bases and J by 4 bases, with 6 bases left in between. The CDR3 here is CASSLSRSTGELFF. Written as DNA, the CDR3 is TGTGCCAGCAGTTTATCGAGGAGCACCGGGGAGCTGTTTTTT.

The chain couples TRBV4-3 to TRBJ1-2; D is possibly TRBD1 (6 bases). The CDR3 extends over 15 amino acids. V lost 5 bases and J lost 7, with 20 bases in between. Germline V gene data show CDR1 as LGHNA and CDR2 as YSLEER. CDR3: CASSGRGDNSAGYTF. CDR3 DNA sequence: TGCGCCAGCAGCGGACGAGGGGACAACTCTGCTGGCTACACCTTC.

The rearrangement joins TRBV7-9 to TRBJ2-1; weak D call: TRBD2 (7 bases). V lost 3 bases and J 1 base, leaving 19 bases between the germline ends. CDR3 length: 18 amino acids. Germline CDR1 is SEHNR and CDR2 is FQNEAQ (reference sequence). CDR3 bases: TGTGCCAGCAGCTTCCTCGGAGGGGGGGGGCCATCCTACAATGAGCAGTTCTTC. Its protein is CASSFLGGGGPSYNEQFF.

This chain links TRBV4-3 with TRBJ2-1, with 9 nucleotides matching TRBD2. The CDR3 totals 15 residues. J lost 10 bases, V lost 4 bases, and 11 bases had no gene match. The germline CDR1 and CDR2 sequences are LGHNA and YSLEER. DNA for the CDR3: TGCGCCAGCAGCCCCCGACTAGCGGAGCGTTTGGAGCAGTTCTTC. Its translation is CASSPRLAERLEQFF.

The chain is built from TRBV6-4 and TRBJ2-1; TRBD2 matches 11 bases. The CDR3 loop spans 15 amino acids. In germline, CDR1 is MRHNA, CDR2 SNTAGT. The J segment lost 6 bases and the V segment lost 0 bases, leaving 1 base of the junction unmatched. The CDR3 is CASSDSSGGANEQFF. The CDR3, as DNA: TGTGCCAGCAGTGACTCTAGCGGGGGGGCCAATGAGCAGTTCTTC.

In this sample, this clone turned up once. The J gene is TRBJ2-5, the V gene TRBV18; 8 bases match TRBD1. Germline V lookup: CDR1 KGHSH, CDR2 LQKENI. V shed 0 bases and J 3 bases; nucleotides not matched to a gene: 9. The length of the CDR3 is 17 residues. The CDR3 coding sequence is TGTGCCAGCTCACCACCGAGGCGGACAGGGAAGGAAGAGACCCAGTACTTC. Translation gives CASSPPRRTGKEETQYF.

V is TRBV19 and J is TRBJ1-6; a possible D gene is TRBD1 (6 bases). Trimming took 3 bases from V and 0 from J, leaving 15 bases between them. Germline V lookup: CDR1 LNHDA, CDR2 SQIVND (reference sequence). The CDR3 runs 18 residues. CDR3 region: CASSIRFTGSSYNSPLHF. The CDR3 DNA reads as TGTGCCAGTAGTATTCGATTTACAGGGTCCTCCTATAATTCACCCCTCCACTTT.

A single count supports this clone. V and J are TRBV18 and TRBJ1-2, with D possibly TRBD1 on 5 matching bases. Per germline, CDR1 KGHSH and CDR2 LQKENI. The ends were cut back, 3 bases at V and 8 bases at J, with 13 bases in the middle. This CDR3 region has 13 residues. The CDR3 loop reads CASSPDQGLGYTF. CDR3 DNA: TGTGCCAGCTCACCCGACCAGGGCCTCGGCTACACCTTC. Full variable domain (remainder filled in from reference TRBV18 and TRBJ1-2): NAGVMQNPRHLVRRRGQEARLRCSPMKGHSHVYWYRQLPEEGLKFMVYLQKENIIDESGMPKERFSAEFPKEGPSILRIQQVVRGDSAAYFCASSPDQGLGYTFGSGTRLTVV.